This T cell receptor beta chain was sequenced in a study of T cell repertoires in cytomegalovirus infection (dated by TCRdb to the late 2010s). Notes on the research overall: The peptide stimulations were aimed at well-studied HLA-B-restricted epitopes as well as recently identified HLA-C-restricted CMV epitopes, whose presentation resists viral immunomodulation. Donor HLA type was relevant to the analysis, because carriage of CMV infection together with the matching HLA type was indicated by public TCR beta signatures.

Overall results and qualifications from the work: Carriers of CMV infection plus the relevant HLA type were discriminated by the cumulative frequency of public TCR beta family members in the study cohort and in an independent roughly 370-donor cohort. The ex vivo response was dominated by HLA-C-restricted CMV-specific TCR beta clonotypes, which also provided the single most frequent clonotype in two of eight donors.

Clipping removes 2 bases from V and 5 bases from J, with 13 as the unmatched junction base count. The CDR3 measures 18 amino acids from cysteine to phenylalanine. Only CDR3 DNA remains: 54 bases, in frame from the first base. According to the germline V gene, CDR1 reads SGHVS and CDR2 reads FQNEAQ. Comments on this clonotype: The clone's antigen remains unknown. Base-call qualities are not available, and no considerably larger clone is one nucleotide away.

Sequenced using an Illumina HiSeq 1500. Clones were called with MiXCR by TCRdb after fastp trimmed the public reads at Q25, and only in-frame beta chains were retained. One record per CDR3 amino acid sequence lists the most common genes and DNA. This sample holds 450,000 to 550,000 distinct CDR3 sequences; roughly 43% were observed only once. The ten biggest clones cover roughly two fifths of the sample. The sample's treatment or condition label, in plain terms: in vitro stimulation with specific CMV peptide epitopes to enrich CMV-specific T cells. The rearranged segments are TRBV7-8 and TRBJ2-3; a stretch of 10 junction bases matches TRBD2. This sequence originates from a human donor in good health (CMV status not recorded). Some clones in this sample may be carry-over from other donors' samples. Sequenced here: cultured PBMCs, sampled from culture after CMV antigen stimulation. The DNA sequence reads TGTGCCAGCAGCTTACCGGGGAGCGGGAGGGCCACCGTAGATACGCAGTATTTT. It encodes CASSLPGSGRATVDTQYF.